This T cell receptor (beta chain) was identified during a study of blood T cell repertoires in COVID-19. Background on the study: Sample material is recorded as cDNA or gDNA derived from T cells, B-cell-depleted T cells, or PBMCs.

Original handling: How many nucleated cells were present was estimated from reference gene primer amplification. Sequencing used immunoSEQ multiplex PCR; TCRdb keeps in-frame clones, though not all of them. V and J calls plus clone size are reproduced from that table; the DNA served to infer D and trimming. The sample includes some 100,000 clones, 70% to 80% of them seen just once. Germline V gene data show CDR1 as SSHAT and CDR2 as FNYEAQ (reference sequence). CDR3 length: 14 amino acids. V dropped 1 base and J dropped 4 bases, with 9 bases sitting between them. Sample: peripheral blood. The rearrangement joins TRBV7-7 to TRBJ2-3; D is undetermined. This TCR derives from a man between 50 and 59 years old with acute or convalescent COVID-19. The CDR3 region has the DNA TGTGCCAGCAGCTTAGACACTATTTCAGATACGCAGTATTTT. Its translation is CASSLDTISDTQYF.